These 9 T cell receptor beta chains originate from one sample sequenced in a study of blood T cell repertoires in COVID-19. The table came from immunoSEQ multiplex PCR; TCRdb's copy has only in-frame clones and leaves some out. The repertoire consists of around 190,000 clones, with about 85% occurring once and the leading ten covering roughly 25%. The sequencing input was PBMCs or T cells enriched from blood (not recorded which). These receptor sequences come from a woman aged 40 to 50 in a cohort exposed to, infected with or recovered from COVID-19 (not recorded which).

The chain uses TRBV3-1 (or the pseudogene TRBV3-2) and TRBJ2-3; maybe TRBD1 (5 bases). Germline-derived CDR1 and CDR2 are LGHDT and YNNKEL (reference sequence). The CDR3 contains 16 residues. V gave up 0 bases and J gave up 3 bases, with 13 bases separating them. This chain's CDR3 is CASSQDPQGWTDTQYF. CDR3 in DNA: TGTGCCAGCAGCCAAGATCCCCAGGGTTGGACAGATACGCAGTATTTT.

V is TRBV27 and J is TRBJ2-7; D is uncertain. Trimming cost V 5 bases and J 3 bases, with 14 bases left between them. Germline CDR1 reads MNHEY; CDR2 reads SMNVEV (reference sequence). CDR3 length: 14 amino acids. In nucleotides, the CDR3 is TGTGCCAGCAGTCTTACACCTTCCCTCTACGAGCAGTACTTC. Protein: CASSLTPSLYEQYF.

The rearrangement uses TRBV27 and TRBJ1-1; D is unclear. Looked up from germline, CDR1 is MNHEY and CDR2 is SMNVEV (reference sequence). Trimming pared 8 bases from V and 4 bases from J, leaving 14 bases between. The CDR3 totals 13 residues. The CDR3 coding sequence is TGTGCCAGCGGCCCCGGAGAGGGCACTGAAGCTTTCTTT. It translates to CASGPGEGTEAFF.

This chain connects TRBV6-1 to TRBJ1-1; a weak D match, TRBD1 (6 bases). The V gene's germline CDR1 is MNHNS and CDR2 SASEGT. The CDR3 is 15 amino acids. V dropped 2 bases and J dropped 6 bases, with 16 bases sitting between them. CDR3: CASSEKAGDFSEAFF. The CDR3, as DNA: TGTGCCAGCAGTGAAAAGGCAGGGGATTTCTCTGAAGCTTTCTTT.

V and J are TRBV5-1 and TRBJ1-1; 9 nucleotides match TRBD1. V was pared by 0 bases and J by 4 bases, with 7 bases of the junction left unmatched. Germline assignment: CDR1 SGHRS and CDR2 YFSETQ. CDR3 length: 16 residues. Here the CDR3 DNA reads TGCGCCAGCAGCTTGGGTGGTAACAGGGGGCGCACTGAAGCTTTCTTT. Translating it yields CASSLGGNRGRTEAFF. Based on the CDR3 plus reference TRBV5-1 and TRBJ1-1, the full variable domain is KAGVTQTPRYLIKTRGQQVTLSCSPISGHRSVSWYQQTPGQGLQFLFEYFSETQRNKGNFPGRFSGRQFSNSRSEMNVSTLELGDSALYLCASSLGGNRGRTEAFFGQGTRLTVV.

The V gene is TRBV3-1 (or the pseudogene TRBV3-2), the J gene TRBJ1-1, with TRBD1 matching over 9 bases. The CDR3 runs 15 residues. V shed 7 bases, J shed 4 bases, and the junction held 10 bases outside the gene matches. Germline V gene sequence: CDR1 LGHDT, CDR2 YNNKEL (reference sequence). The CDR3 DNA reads TGTGCCAGCAAAGACAGGGGGGGTATATCCACTGAAGCTTTCTTT. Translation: CASKDRGGISTEAFF.

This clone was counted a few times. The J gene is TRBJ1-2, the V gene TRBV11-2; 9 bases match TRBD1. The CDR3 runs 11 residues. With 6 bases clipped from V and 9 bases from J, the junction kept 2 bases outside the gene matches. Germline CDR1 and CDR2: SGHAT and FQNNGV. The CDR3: CASRDRGSYTF. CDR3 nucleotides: TGTGCCAGCAGGGACAGGGGTAGCTACACCTTC.

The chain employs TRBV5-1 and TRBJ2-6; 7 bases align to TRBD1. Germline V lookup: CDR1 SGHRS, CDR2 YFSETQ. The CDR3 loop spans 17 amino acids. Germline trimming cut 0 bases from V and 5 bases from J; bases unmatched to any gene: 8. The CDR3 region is CASSLAPPGGRANVLTF. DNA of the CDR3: TGCGCCAGCAGCTTGGCGCCTCCAGGGGGACGGGCCAACGTCCTGACTTTC.

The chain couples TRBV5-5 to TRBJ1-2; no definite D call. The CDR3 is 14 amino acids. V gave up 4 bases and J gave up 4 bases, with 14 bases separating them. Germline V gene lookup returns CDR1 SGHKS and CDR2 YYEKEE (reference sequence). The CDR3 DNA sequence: TGTGCCAGCAGCCCCCCTCTAGCGGGCTATGGCTACACCTTC. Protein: CASSPPLAGYGYTF.